The 18 T cell receptor beta chains in this list originate from one sample, sequenced in a study of blood T cell repertoires in COVID-19. Data came from immunoSEQ multiplex PCR; TCRdb stores just in-frame clones and leaves some out. Of approximately 200,000 clones listed, about 83% are singletons. Sequencing was done on a sample of PBMCs or T cells enriched from blood (not recorded which). These receptors all stem from a woman in her 30s who had recovered from COVID-19.

V usage is TRBV4-1 and J usage is TRBJ1-4, with D uncertain. Per the germline V gene, CDR1 is MGHRA and CDR2 is YSYEKL. The V end was cut by 0 bases, the J end by 8 bases, with 13 bases between. The length of the CDR3 is 15 residues. DNA for the CDR3: TGCGCCAGCAGCCAAGATCCAGGTTTTGGGGAAAAACTGTTTTTT. Protein: CASSQDPGFGEKLFF.

This clone is deemed medium-sized (0.01 to 0.1%). The gene calls are TRBV2 and TRBJ2-7; the D is unclear. Trimming stripped 6 bases from V and 3 bases from J, with 18 bases between. Germline loops: CDR1 SNHLY, CDR2 FYNNEI. The CDR3 consists of 15 residues. Here the CDR3 DNA reads TGTGCCAGCAGCCTTGGTTATGGAGTTTACTACGAGCAGTACTTC. Protein sequence: CASSLGYGVYYEQYF.

The V gene is TRBV6-5, the J gene TRBJ2-3; 8 bases fit TRBD2. Germline-derived CDR1 and CDR2 are MNHEY and SVGAGI. Trimming at V came to 4 bases and at J to 8 bases, leaving 11 bases not matched to a gene. CDR3 length equals 15 residues. The CDR3 nucleotides read TGTGCCAGCAGTTTATTAGCGGGGACCCTAGGTACGCAGTATTTT. This sequence encodes CASSLLAGTLGTQYF.

The rearrangement uses TRBV15 and TRBJ1-5, with a tentative D call TRBD1 (5 bases). V was trimmed by 0 bases and J by 3 bases, leaving 9 bases between them. CDR3 length equals 15 residues. The germline CDR1 and CDR2 sequences are LNHNV and YYDKDF (reference sequence). CDR3 amino acids: CATSRDRVANQPQHF. CDR3 in DNA: TGTGCCACCAGCAGAGACAGGGTTGCCAATCAGCCCCAGCATTTT.

This chain uses TRBV14 with TRBJ2-1, with 14 bases identical to TRBD2. The germline V gene has CDR1 SGHDN and CDR2 FVKESK. The J segment lost 5 bases and the V segment lost 4 bases, leaving 13 bases of the junction unmatched. CDR3 length: 19 amino acids. The DNA for the CDR3 is TGTGCCAGCAGCCGAAGTAAAGGACTAGCGGGAGGCGACCACAATGAGCAGTTCTTC. Translated: CASSRSKGLAGGDHNEQFF.

The chain links TRBV9 to TRBJ1-2; 7 bases match TRBD1. V shed 3 bases, J shed 7 bases, and the junction held 9 bases outside the gene matches. This CDR3 contains 14 residues. The germline V gene encodes CDR1 SGDLS and CDR2 YYNGEE. This chain's CDR3 is CASSAPTGSFGYTF. The CDR3 bases are TGTGCCAGCAGCGCCCCGACAGGGTCGTTTGGCTACACCTTC.

The gene calls are TRBV5-6 and TRBJ1-3, with TRBD1 matching over 7 bases. The CDR3 is made up of 12 amino acids. Looked up from germline, CDR1 is SGHDT and CDR2 is YYEEEE. The trim removed 4 bases at V and 12 bases at J, leaving 7 bases unmatched. The CDR3 bases are TGTGCCAGCAGCCTTGGGGACAGCCTCATATATTTT. Its protein product is CASSLGDSLIYF.

Only a few counts were recorded for this clone. The chain has TRBV5-8 and TRBJ1-5; TRBD1 might be the D (6 bases). Trimming cost V 2 bases and J 6 bases, with 15 bases left between them. Germline V gene data show CDR1 as SGHTS and CDR2 as YDEGEE. This CDR3 is built from 15 residues. CDR3 loop: CASSFRGQGGQPQHF. The DNA for the CDR3 is TGTGCCAGCAGCTTTAGGGGACAAGGGGGTCAGCCCCAGCATTTT.

This chain links TRBV7-3 with TRBJ2-1; no reliable D call. This CDR3 has 15 residues. V was pared by 5 bases and J by 7 bases, with 18 bases between. In germline, CDR1 is SGHTA, CDR2 FQGTGA. DNA of the CDR3: TGTGCCAGCAGCCCGCAATTCGGAGCGAGAAATGAGCAGTTCTTC. Protein: CASSPQFGARNEQFF.

This chain connects TRBV6-5 to TRBJ2-7; 9 bases map to TRBD1. From germline, CDR1 is MNHEY and CDR2 SVGAGI. The CDR3 is 14 residues long. V shed 6 bases, J shed 1 base, and the junction held 4 bases outside the gene matches. The CDR3 DNA reads TGTGCCAGCAGCCGACAGGGGGGGTCCTACGAGCAGTACTTC. Translated, it gives CASSRQGGSYEQYF.

The chain joins TRBV19 to TRBJ2-7, with TRBD1 matching 8 bases. From germline, CDR1 is LNHDA and CDR2 SQIVND (reference sequence). V shed 2 bases and J 4 bases; nucleotides not matched to a gene: 7. This CDR3 is built from 15 residues. The DNA of the CDR3 is TGTGCCAGTAGTATAAGCGGACAGGGCGGGTACGAGCAGTACTTC. This encodes CASSISGQGGYEQYF.

The genes are TRBV28 and TRBJ2-1, with D tentatively TRBD2 (5 bases). From germline, CDR1 is MDHEN and CDR2 SYDVKM. The CDR3 has 14 amino acids. The V gene lost 5 bases and the J gene lost 0 bases, with 8 bases spanning the gap. The CDR3 nucleotides read TGTGCCAGCAGTAAGAGGGACTCCTACAATGAGCAGTTCTTC. Protein: CASSKRDSYNEQFF.

V is TRBV6-5 and J is TRBJ2-7; TRBD1 agrees at 7 bases. This CDR3 region has 11 residues. V gave up 5 bases and J gave up 7 bases; unmatched junction bases: 2. The V gene's germline CDR1 is MNHEY and CDR2 SVGAGI. The CDR3 DNA reads TGTGCCAGCAGTAGGGGACAGGAGCAGTACTTC. It specifies CASSRGQEQYF.

The V call is TRBV10-1, the J call TRBJ1-1; a possible D gene is TRBD1 (5 bases). The CDR3 has 14 residues. The germline CDR1 and CDR2 sequences are WNHNN and SYGVQD (reference sequence). V was trimmed by 6 bases and J by 6 bases, leaving 17 bases between them. CDR3 region: CASSRSRGSPEAFF. CDR3 bases: TGCGCCAGCAGCCGAAGTAGGGGAAGCCCTGAAGCTTTCTTT.

The chain has TRBV9 and TRBJ2-7; 12 nucleotides match TRBD2. The J segment lost 3 bases and the V segment lost 4 bases, leaving 2 bases of the junction unmatched. The CDR3 is 14 residues long. Germline V gene lookup returns CDR1 SGDLS and CDR2 YYNGEE. The CDR3 bases are TGTGCCAGCAGCCTGACTAGCGGGAGCTACGAGCAGTACTTC. It translates to CASSLTSGSYEQYF. The full variable domain, with the rest looked up from reference TRBV9 and TRBJ2-7, is DSGVTQTPKHLITATGQRVTLRCSPRSGDLSVYWYQQSLDQGLQFLIQYYNGEERAKGNILERFSAQQFPDLHSELNLSSLELGDSALYFCASSLTSGSYEQYFGPGTRLTVT.

The rearrangement joins TRBV4-2 to TRBJ2-7, with 12 bases matching TRBD2. The V gene end was trimmed by 0 bases and the J gene end by 4 bases; junction bases not matched to a gene: 4. CDR3 length equals 16 residues. CDR1 and CDR2 from the germline V gene are LGHNA and YNFKEQ. This CDR3 reads CASSQDFTSGRYEQYF. In nucleotides, the CDR3 is TGTGCCAGCAGCCAAGATTTCACTAGCGGGAGGTACGAGCAGTACTTC.

The chain carries TRBV11-1 and TRBJ2-7; TRBD2 aligns across 9 bases. Unmatched junction bases numbered 12, after V lost 6 bases and J lost 6 bases. This CDR3 comprises 15 residues. Germline V lookup: CDR1 SGHAT, CDR2 FQDESV (reference sequence). The CDR3, as DNA: TGTGCCAGCAGTGGTTTGGGACTAGCTACGGTCGAGCAGTACTTC. Its translation: CASSGLGLATVEQYF. The complete variable domain, with remaining parts taken from reference TRBV11-1 and TRBJ2-7, reads EAEVAQSPRYKITEKSQAVAFWCDPISGHATLYWYRQILGQGPELLVQFQDESVVDDSQLPKDRFSAERLKGVDSTLKIQPAELGDSAMYLCASSGLGLATVEQYFGPGTRLTVT.

V is TRBV4-2 and J is TRBJ2-7; D gene uncertain. Germline values: CDR1 LGHNA, CDR2 YNFKEQ. CDR3 length: 13 amino acids. Deletions cut 0 bases from V and 1 base from J, with 4 bases between. CDR3 protein: CASSQERSYEQYF. CDR3 in DNA: TGTGCCAGCAGCCAAGAGCGGTCCTACGAGCAGTACTTC.